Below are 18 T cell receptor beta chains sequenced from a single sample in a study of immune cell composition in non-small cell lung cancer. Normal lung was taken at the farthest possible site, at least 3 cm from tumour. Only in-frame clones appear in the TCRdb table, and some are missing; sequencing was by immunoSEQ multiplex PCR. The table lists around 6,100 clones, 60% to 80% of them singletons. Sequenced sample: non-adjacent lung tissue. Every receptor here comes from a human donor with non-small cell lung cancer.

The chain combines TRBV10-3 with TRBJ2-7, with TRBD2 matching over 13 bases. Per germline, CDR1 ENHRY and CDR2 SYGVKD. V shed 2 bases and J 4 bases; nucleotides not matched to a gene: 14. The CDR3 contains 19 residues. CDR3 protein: CAISERGTTSGRTLYEQYF. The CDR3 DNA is TGTGCCATCAGTGAGAGGGGGACGACTAGCGGGAGGACCCTTTACGAGCAGTACTTC.

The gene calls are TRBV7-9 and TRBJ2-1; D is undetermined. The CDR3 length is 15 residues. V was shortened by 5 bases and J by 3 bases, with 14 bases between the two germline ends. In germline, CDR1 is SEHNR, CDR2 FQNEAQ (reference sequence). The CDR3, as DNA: TGTGCCAGCAGCCCTAGATCCGTGGACTACAATGAGCAGTTCTTC. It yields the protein CASSPRSVDYNEQFF.

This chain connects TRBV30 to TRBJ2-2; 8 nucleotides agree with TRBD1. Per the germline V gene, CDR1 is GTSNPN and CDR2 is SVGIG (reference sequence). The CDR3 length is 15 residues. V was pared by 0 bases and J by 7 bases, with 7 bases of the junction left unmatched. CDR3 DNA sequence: TGTGCCTGGAGTGTACGGGCAGGGGGCATCGGGGAGCTGTTTTTT. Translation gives CAWSVRAGGIGELFF. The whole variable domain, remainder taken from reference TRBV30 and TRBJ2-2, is SQTIHQWPATLVQPVGSPLSLECTVEGTSNPNLYWYRQAAGRGLQLLFYSVGIGQISSEVPQNLSASRPQDRQFILSSKKLLLSDSGFYLCAWSVRAGGIGELFFGEGSRLTVL.

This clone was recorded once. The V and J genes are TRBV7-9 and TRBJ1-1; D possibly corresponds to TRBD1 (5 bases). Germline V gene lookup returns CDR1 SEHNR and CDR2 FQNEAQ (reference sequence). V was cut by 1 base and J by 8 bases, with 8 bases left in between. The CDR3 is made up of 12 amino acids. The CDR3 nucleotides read TGTGCCAGCAGCTTAGATTACAGGGAAGCTTTCTTT. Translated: CASSLDYREAFF.

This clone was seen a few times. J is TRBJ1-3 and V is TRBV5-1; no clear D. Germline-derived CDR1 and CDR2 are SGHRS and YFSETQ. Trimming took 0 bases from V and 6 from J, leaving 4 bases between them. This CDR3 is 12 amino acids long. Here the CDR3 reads CASSLDSNTIYF. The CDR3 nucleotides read TGCGCCAGCAGCTTGGACTCAAACACCATATATTTT. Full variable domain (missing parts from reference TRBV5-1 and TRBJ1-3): KAGVTQTPRYLIKTRGQQVTLSCSPISGHRSVSWYQQTPGQGLQFLFEYFSETQRNKGNFPGRFSGRQFSNSRSEMNVSTLELGDSALYLCASSLDSNTIYFGEGSWLTVV.

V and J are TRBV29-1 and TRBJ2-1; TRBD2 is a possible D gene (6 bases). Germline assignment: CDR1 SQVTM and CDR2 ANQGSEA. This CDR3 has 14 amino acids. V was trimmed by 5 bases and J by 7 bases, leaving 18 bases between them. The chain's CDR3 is CSVRGLIGVNEQFF. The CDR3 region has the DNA TGCAGCGTTCGGGGACTCATCGGGGTGAATGAGCAGTTCTTC.

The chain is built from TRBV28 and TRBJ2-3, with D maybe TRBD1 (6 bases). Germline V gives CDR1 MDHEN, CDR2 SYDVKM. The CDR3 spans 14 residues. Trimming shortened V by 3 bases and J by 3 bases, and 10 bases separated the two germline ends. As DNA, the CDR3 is TGTGCCAGCAGTTTCCTCCAGGGGACAGATACGCAGTATTTT. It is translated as CASSFLQGTDTQYF. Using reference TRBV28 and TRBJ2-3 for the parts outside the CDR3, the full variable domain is DVKVTQSSRYLVKRTGEKVFLECVQDMDHENMFWYRQDPGLGLRLIYFSYDVKMKEKGDIPEGYSVSREKKERFSLILESASTNQTSMYLCASSFLQGTDTQYFGPGTRLTVL.

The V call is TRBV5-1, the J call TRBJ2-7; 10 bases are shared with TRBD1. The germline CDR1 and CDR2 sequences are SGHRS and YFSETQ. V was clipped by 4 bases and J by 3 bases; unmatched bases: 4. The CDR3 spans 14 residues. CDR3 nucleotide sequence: TGCGCCAGCAGCAGCCGGGACAGGGGCTACGAGCAGTACTTC. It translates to CASSSRDRGYEQYF.

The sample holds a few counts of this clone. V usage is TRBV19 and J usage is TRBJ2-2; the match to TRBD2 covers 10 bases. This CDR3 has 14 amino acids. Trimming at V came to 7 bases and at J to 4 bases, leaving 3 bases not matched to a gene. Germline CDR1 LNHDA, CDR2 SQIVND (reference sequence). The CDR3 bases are TGTGCCAGTACCGGACTAGCGGCCACCGGGGAGCTGTTTTTT. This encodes CASTGLAATGELFF. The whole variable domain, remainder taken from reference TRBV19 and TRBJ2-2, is DGGITQSPKYLFRKEGQNVTLSCEQNLNHDAMYWYRQDPGQGLRLIYYSQIVNDFQKGDIAEGYSVSREKKESFPLTVTSAQKNPTAFYLCASTGLAATGELFFGEGSRLTVL.

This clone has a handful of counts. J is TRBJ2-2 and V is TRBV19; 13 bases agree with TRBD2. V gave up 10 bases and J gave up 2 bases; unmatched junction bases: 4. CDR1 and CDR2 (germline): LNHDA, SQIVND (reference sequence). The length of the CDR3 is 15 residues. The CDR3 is CATGTSGVNTGELFF. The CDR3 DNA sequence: TGTGCCACCGGGACTAGCGGGGTCAACACCGGGGAGCTGTTTTTT.

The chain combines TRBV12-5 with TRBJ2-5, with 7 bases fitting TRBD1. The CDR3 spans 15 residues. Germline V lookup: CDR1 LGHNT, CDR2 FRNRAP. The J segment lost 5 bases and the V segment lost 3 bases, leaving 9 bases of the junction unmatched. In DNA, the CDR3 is TGTGCTAGTGGTTTAACGGGACAGAGAGGGGAGACCCAGTACTTC. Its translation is CASGLTGQRGETQYF.

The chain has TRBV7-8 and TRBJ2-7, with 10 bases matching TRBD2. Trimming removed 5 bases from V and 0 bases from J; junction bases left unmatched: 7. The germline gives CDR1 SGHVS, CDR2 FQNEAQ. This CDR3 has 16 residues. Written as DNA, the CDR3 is TGTGCCAGCAGCCTCGGACTAGCGGAAAGCTCCTACGAGCAGTACTTC. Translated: CASSLGLAESSYEQYF.

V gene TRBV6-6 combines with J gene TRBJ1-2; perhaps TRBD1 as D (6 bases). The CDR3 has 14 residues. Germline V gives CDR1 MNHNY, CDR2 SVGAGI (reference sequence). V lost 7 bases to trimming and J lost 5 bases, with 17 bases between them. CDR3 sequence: CASTASGARYGYTF. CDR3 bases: TGTGCCAGCACCGCTTCAGGGGCTAGGTATGGCTACACCTTC.

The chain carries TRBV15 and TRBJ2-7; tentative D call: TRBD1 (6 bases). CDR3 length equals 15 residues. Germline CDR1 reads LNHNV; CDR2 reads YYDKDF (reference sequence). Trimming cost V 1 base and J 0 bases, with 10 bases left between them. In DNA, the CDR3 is TGTGCCACCAGCAGAGGGACAGAGAGCTCCTACGAGCAGTACTTC. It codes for CATSRGTESSYEQYF.

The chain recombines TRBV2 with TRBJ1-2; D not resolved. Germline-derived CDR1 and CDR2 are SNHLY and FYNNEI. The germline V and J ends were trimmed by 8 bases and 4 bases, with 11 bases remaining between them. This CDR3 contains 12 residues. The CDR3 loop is CASSVKPYGYTF. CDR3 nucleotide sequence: TGTGCCAGCTCGGTAAAGCCCTATGGCTACACCTTC.

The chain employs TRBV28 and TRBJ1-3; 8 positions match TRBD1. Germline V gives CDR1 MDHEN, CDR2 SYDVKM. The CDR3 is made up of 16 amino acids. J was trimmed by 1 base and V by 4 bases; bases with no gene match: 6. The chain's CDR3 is CASSSSGTGSGNTIYF. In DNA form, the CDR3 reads TGTGCCAGCAGTTCCTCCGGGACAGGATCTGGAAACACCATATATTTT.

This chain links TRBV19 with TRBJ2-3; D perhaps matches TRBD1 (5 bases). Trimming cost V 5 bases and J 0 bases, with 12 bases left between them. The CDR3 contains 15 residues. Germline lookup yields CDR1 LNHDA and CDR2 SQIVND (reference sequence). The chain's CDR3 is CASSATDSSTDTQYF. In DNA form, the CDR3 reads TGTGCCAGTAGTGCGACAGATTCTAGCACAGATACGCAGTATTTT.

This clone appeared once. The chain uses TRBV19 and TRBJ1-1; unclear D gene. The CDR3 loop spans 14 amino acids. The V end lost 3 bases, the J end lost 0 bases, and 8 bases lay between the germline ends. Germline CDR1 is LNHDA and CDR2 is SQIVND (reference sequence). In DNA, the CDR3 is TGTGCCAGTAGTATTGGAGGCATGAACACTGAAGCTTTCTTT. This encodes CASSIGGMNTEAFF.